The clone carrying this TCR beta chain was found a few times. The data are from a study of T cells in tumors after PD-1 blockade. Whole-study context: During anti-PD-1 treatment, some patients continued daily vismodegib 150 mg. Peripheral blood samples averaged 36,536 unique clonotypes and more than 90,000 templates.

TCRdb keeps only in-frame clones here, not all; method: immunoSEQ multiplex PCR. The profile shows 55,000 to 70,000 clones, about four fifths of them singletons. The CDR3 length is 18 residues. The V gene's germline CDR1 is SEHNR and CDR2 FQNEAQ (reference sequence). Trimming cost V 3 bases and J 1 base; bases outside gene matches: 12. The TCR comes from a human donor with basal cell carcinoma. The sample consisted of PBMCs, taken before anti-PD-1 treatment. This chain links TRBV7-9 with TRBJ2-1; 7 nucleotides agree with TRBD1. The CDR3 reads CASSFRSRGFMSYNEQFF. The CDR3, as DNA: TGTGCCAGCAGCTTTAGGAGCAGGGGGTTCATGTCCTACAATGAGCAGTTCTTC.